This T cell receptor (beta chain) was recorded in a study of shared clonotypes between healthy human individuals. The germline gives CDR1 SGHDT, CDR2 YYEEEE. Trimming cost V 4 bases and J 4 bases, with 13 bases left between them. This CDR3 spans 14 amino acids. Findings of the study overall: The study found about 4.6% of naive CD4 clonotypes shared across four donors. Donor scarcity curtailed the genetic and exposure-history diversity represented herein. Estimated clonotype richness was generally higher in naive than memory subsets.

Deep was the level at which the assay was run. Clones were read by immunoSEQ multiplex PCR, and TCRdb kept only the in-frame ones, dropping some. Here the sample spans roughly 1,000,000 clones, approximately 80% being singletons. This clone was detected once. Its cognate antigen is unknown. A single base separates this from a much larger clone, so it may be a read error. The same CDR3 is also encoded by other DNA sequences in this sample. The sample taken for sequencing was memory CD4+ T cells from PBMCs. Subset noted: CD45RA-negative fraction. The receptor comes from a man between 18 and 35 years old in good health. Some clones in this sample may be carry-over from other donors' samples. V is TRBV5-6 and J is TRBJ2-3; D gene uncertain. As DNA, the CDR3 is TGTGCCAGCAGCATAGGACCAGCCCCAGATACGCAGTATTTT. Translating gives CASSIGPAPDTQYF.